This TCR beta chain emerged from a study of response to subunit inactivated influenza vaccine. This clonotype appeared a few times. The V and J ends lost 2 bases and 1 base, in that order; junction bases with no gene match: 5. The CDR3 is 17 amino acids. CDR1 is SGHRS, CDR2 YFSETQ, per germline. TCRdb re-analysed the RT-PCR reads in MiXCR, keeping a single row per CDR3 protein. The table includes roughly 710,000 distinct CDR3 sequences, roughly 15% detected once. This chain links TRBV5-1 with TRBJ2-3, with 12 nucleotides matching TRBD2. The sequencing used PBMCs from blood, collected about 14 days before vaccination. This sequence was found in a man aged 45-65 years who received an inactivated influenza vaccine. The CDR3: CASSLKRTSGGTDTQYF. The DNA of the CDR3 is TGCGCCAGCAGCTTAAAACGGACTAGCGGGGGCACAGATACGCAGTATTTT.